A selection of T cell receptor beta chains follows, all from one sample in a study of blood T cells in healthy people across ages. TCRdb re-derived calls from the 5' RACE reads in MiXCR, one entry per CDR3 protein. The data hold about 1,500,000 distinct CDR3 sequences, with 42% observed a single time. The sequenced sample was blood. The receptors were gathered from a woman under 30 in good health. Each CDR3 is given with its conserved first and last residue. A D gene is named only where the DNA matches it firmly. Size values are once, few and many counts, or a class for expanded clones, and some rows have none.

D: TRBD1
J: TRBJ1-5
V: TRBV4-1
size: .
length: 17
DNA: TGCGCCAGCAGCCAAGAACGACAGGGGAAGGCCAATCAGCCCCAGCATTTT
CDR3: CASSQERQGKANQPQHF

D: .
J: TRBJ2-5
V: TRBV9
size: .
length: 15
DNA: TGTGCCAGCAGCGTAAGCCCGGCGGACCAAGAGACCCAGTACTTC
CDR3: CASSVSPADQETQYF

D: .
J: TRBJ2-5
V: TRBV12-3/TRBV12-4
size: many
length: 13
DNA: TGTGCCAGCAGTGTACGGGTACAAGAGACCCAGTACTTC
CDR3: CASSVRVQETQYF

D: TRBD1
J: TRBJ2-1
V: TRBV5-1
size: .
length: 15
DNA: TGCGCCAGCAGCCAAACAGGGACAGCCTACAATGAGCAGTTCTTC
CDR3: CASSQTGTAYNEQFF

D: .
J: TRBJ1-4
V: TRBV20-1
size: few
length: 15
DNA: TGCAGTGCTAGAGACCCGGACGCTCTTAATGAAAAACTGTTTTTT
CDR3: CSARDPDALNEKLFF

D: TRBD1
J: TRBJ1-2
V: TRBV11-2
size: .
length: 16
DNA: TGTGCCAGCAGCTCGGGTCCGACAGGGGCGTTTTATGGCTACACCTTC
CDR3: CASSSGPTGAFYGYTF

D: .
J: TRBJ2-3
V: TRBV20-1
size: .
length: 18
DNA: TGCAGTACTAGAGATGGAGTTAACCAAGGGGGGAGCACAGATACGCAGTATTTT
CDR3: CSTRDGVNQGGSTDTQYF

D: .
J: TRBJ2-7
V: TRBV19
size: .
length: 9
DNA: TGTGCCAGTATATGCGAGCAGTACTTC
CDR3: CASICEQYF

D: .
J: TRBJ1-2
V: TRBV20-1
size: few
length: 15
DNA: TGCAGTGCTAGATCGGACCCCGGGAGAGGGGGTGGCTACACCTTC
CDR3: CSARSDPGRGGGYTF

D: TRBD2
J: TRBJ2-1
V: TRBV20-1
size: few
length: 15
DNA: TGCAGTGCTGGAAGACTAGCGGGGAGTCTAAATGAGCAGTTCTTC
CDR3: CSAGRLAGSLNEQFF

D: .
J: TRBJ2-3
V: TRBV3-1
size: few
length: 18
DNA: TGTGCCAGCAGCCAAGATCTAGGAGGGGCTCCCGACACAGATACGCAGTATTTT
CDR3: CASSQDLGGAPDTDTQYF

D: TRBD2
J: TRBJ2-1
V: TRBV6-5
size: .
length: 15
DNA: TGTGCCAGCTCCCCGTCGGGACTAGCGTACAATGAGCAGTTCTTC
CDR3: CASSPSGLAYNEQFF

D: .
J: TRBJ1-4
V: TRBV27
size: .
length: 15
DNA: TGTGCCAGCAGTTTATCGGTCGCAACTAATGAAGAACTGTTTTTT
CDR3: CASSLSVATNEELFF

D: TRBD2
J: TRBJ2-7
V: TRBV10-3
size: .
length: 15
DNA: TGTGCCATCAGGTCGACTAGCGGAAACTCCTACGAGCAGTACTTC
CDR3: CAIRSTSGNSYEQYF

D: .
J: TRBJ1-1
V: TRBV6-7
size: .
length: 18
DNA: TGTGCCAGCAGTGCCAAATCAGACTTGGCGGGTCTGAACACTGAAGCTTTCTTT
CDR3: CASSAKSDLAGLNTEAFF

D: .
J: TRBJ2-3
V: TRBV9
size: few
length: 16
DNA: TGTGCCAGCAGTTTCGGGGGGCCGAGTAGGACAGATACGCAGTATTTT
CDR3: CASSFGGPSRTDTQYF

D: .
J: TRBJ1-1
V: TRBV20-1
size: .
length: 14
DNA: TGCAGTGCTCGGGGGGAGGGGATGAGCACTGAAGCTTTCTTT
CDR3: CSARGEGMSTEAFF

D: .
J: TRBJ2-7
V: TRBV4-1
size: few
length: 13
DNA: TGCGCCAGCAGCCAAGGACACCTCCTCGAGCAGTACTTC
CDR3: CASSQGHLLEQYF

D: .
J: TRBJ1-6
V: TRBV25-1
size: few
length: 13
DNA: TGTGCCAGCAGTGTGGGCTTTACTTCACCCCTCCACTTT
CDR3: CASSVGFTSPLHF

D: TRBD2
J: TRBJ2-1
V: TRBV20-1
size: few
length: 15
DNA: TGCAGTGCTAGCGGAGGACTAGCGGCCTACAATGAGCAGTTCTTC
CDR3: CSASGGLAAYNEQFF

D: TRBD1
J: TRBJ2-5
V: TRBV10-2
size: .
length: 15
DNA: TGCGCCAGCATGGGCGGACAGGGCTACCAAGAGACCCAGTACTTC
CDR3: CASMGGQGYQETQYF

D: .
J: TRBJ2-7
V: TRBV4-1
size: .
length: 14
DNA: TGCGCCAGCAGCCAATCGGACGGCAACTACGAGCAGTACTTC
CDR3: CASSQSDGNYEQYF

D: TRBD1
J: TRBJ1-1
V: TRBV7-8
size: .
length: 15
DNA: TGTGCCAGCAGCTTAGCCCTTGGGACAGGCCTTGAAGCTTTCTTT
CDR3: CASSLALGTGLEAFF

D: .
J: TRBJ2-5
V: TRBV12-5
size: few
length: 14
DNA: TGTGCTAGTGGTTTGGAAGGTGGGGTTCGAACCCAGTACTTC
CDR3: CASGLEGGVRTQYF

D: .
J: TRBJ2-4
V: TRBV12-3/TRBV12-4
size: few
length: 14
DNA: TGTGCCAGCAGTTTTGGGTTAGCCAAAAACATTCAGTACTTC
CDR3: CASSFGLAKNIQYF

D: .
J: TRBJ2-6
V: TRBV30
size: few
length: 13
DNA: TGTGCCTGGAGTGTCGGGAGGGCCAACGTCCTGACTTTC
CDR3: CAWSVGRANVLTF